This T cell receptor (beta chain) was sequenced for a study of T-cell memory formation after mild COVID-19. MiXCR, applied by TCRdb to the 5' RACE reads, yields one record per CDR3 protein. Of hundreds of thousands of distinct CDR3 sequences in the sample, 15% to 20% were seen once. The receptor was isolated from an adult woman who had mild COVID-19 (a few samples of this study predate the infection). Cell type and time point are not known. The sequenced sample consisted of PBMCs or a T cell subset sorted from them (not recorded which).

CDR3 residues: CSAIWNPGNTIYF. CDR3 coding DNA: TGCAGTGCTATCTGGAATCCTGGAAACACCATATATTTT. The genes are TRBV20-1 and TRBJ1-3; D not resolved. Looked up from germline, CDR1 is DFQATT and CDR2 is SNEGSKA (reference sequence). V was cut by 4 bases and J by 2 bases, with 9 bases left in between. The CDR3 is made up of 13 amino acids.